These 30 T cell receptor beta chains were all obtained from the same sample, sequenced in a study of vaccination and CD4 T cells after COVID-19. No cognate antigen is known for these TCRs. The sample's treatment: approximately nine-day PBMC culture with coronavirus spike peptide pools or control peptides (ViraFEST assay). Cultured CD4+ T-cell DNA underwent Oncomine TCR Beta short-read sequencing. TCRdb reanalysed the PCR reads using MiXCR and keeps one entry per CDR3 protein. The sample consists of approximately 3,800 distinct CDR3 sequences, less than 55% of them appearing once. Sequencing was done on a sample of CD4+ T cells from blood, cultured in vitro. The source of these receptors is a human donor who had recovered from COVID-19.

This chain uses TRBV20-1 with TRBJ1-1; 9 bases agree with TRBD1. Germline V gives CDR1 DFQATT, CDR2 SNEGSKA (reference sequence). The CDR3 extends over 14 amino acids. J lost 5 bases, V lost 7 bases, and 11 bases had no gene match. The DNA of the CDR3 is TGCAGTGACAGCCACAGGGGGCGCGGGACTGAAGCTTTCTTT. This sequence encodes CSDSHRGRGTEAFF.

The chain joins TRBV27 to TRBJ2-7, with D uncertain. The germline V gene has CDR1 MNHEY and CDR2 SMNVEV (reference sequence). V lost 6 bases to trimming and J lost 1 base, with 13 bases between them. This CDR3 has 14 amino acids. CDR3 amino acids: CASRSVKESYEQYF. The CDR3 DNA sequence: TGTGCCAGCAGATCAGTGAAGGAATCCTACGAGCAGTACTTC.

This chain uses TRBV7-2 with TRBJ1-4, with D unresolved. Germline values: CDR1 SGHTA, CDR2 FQGNSA. The CDR3 has 13 amino acids. Trimming removed 2 bases from V and 7 bases from J, with 8 bases in between. CDR3 in amino acids: CASSLPLGEKLFF. In DNA, the CDR3 is TGTGCCAGCAGCTTACCCCTGGGTGAAAAACTGTTTTTT.

This rearrangement joins TRBV12-3 or TRBV12-4 to TRBJ1-6; D is perhaps TRBD1 (5 bases). The CDR3 spans 14 residues. Trimming removed 3 bases from V and 9 bases from J, with 12 bases in between. The CDR3: CASSFRKGSSPLHF. CDR3 nucleotides: TGTGCCAGCAGTTTTCGTAAGGGGAGTTCACCCCTCCACTTT.

This clonotype was counted between two and nine times. The chain recombines TRBV7-8 with TRBJ1-1; TRBD1 is a possible D gene (5 bases). Looked up from germline, CDR1 is SGHVS and CDR2 is FQNEAQ. V shed 5 bases and J shed 1 base, with 14 bases lying between them. CDR3 length: 15 amino acids. The CDR3 protein is CASSRTGGENTEAFF. Here the CDR3 DNA reads TGTGCCAGCAGCCGTACGGGGGGAGAGAACACTGAAGCTTTCTTT.

In this sample, this clonotype turned up once. The rearrangement joins TRBV7-6 to TRBJ2-5; TRBD2 aligns across 12 bases. Trimming removed 3 bases from V and 4 bases from J; junction bases left unmatched: 6. This CDR3 spans 16 amino acids. Germline CDR1 reads SGHVS; CDR2 reads FNYEAQ. The DNA for the CDR3 is TGTGCCAGCAGCTTCTATCTAGCGGGAGGGGCAGAGACCCAGTACTTC. It is translated as CASSFYLAGGAETQYF.

This clonotype is labeled as large. The chain uses TRBV7-9 and TRBJ1-1, with D maybe TRBD1 (5 bases). Trimming pared 3 bases from V and 10 bases from J, leaving 15 bases between. The CDR3 length is 13 residues. Per germline, CDR1 SEHNR and CDR2 FQNEAQ (reference sequence). CDR3 nucleotide sequence: TGTGCCAGCAGCTTCCCCAATACCGACAGAGCTTTCTTT. It codes for CASSFPNTDRAFF.

This chain uses TRBV15 with TRBJ1-5; D not certain. CDR1 is LNHNV, CDR2 YYDKDF, per germline (reference sequence). This CDR3 is built from 16 residues. Trimming removed 1 base at V and 11 bases at J, with 21 bases between. CDR3 protein: CATSRAPPDPLRSQHF. For the CDR3, the DNA is TGTGCCACCAGCAGAGCACCACCGGACCCGTTAAGGTCCCAGCATTTT.

This clonotype was counted a single time. The chain has TRBV6-5 and TRBJ1-3, with D possibly TRBD1 on 6 matching bases. V was pared by 1 base and J by 2 bases, with 12 bases between. In germline, CDR1 is MNHEY, CDR2 SVGAGI. This CDR3 spans 16 amino acids. Here the CDR3 DNA reads TGTGCCAGCAGTTACTGGCAGGGGTTTACTGGAAACACCATATATTTT. It encodes CASSYWQGFTGNTIYF.

By sample fraction, this clonotype is large. The chain recombines TRBV12-3 or TRBV12-4 with TRBJ1-1; TRBD1 is a possible D gene (5 bases). Trimming removed 5 bases at V and 0 bases at J, with 13 bases between. The CDR3 spans 15 residues. CDR3 loop: CASSLRWGMNTEAFF. CDR3 bases: TGTGCCAGCAGTCTCCGGTGGGGGATGAACACTGAAGCTTTCTTT.

This clonotype came up a few times. The chain couples TRBV6-1 to TRBJ1-5; D not certain. Trimming shortened V by 1 base and J by 11 bases, and 12 bases separated the two germline ends. In germline, CDR1 is MNHNS, CDR2 SASEGT. The CDR3 has 13 amino acids. The CDR3 sequence: CASSEERLRAQHF. In DNA form, the CDR3 reads TGTGCCAGCAGTGAAGAGAGGCTACGGGCCCAGCATTTT.

This clonotype was seen a handful of times. The genes are TRBV6-1 and TRBJ2-2, with TRBD1 identical over 10 bases. This CDR3 comprises 16 residues. J was trimmed by 6 bases and V by 6 bases; bases with no gene match: 10. Germline V CDR1 and CDR2: MNHNS, SASEGT. The CDR3 bases are TGTGCCAGCAGGCAGCCCGGGACAGGGGATTCCGGGGAGCTGTTTTTT. It specifies CASRQPGTGDSGELFF.

This clonotype was recorded once. The V call is TRBV12-3 or TRBV12-4, the J call TRBJ2-5, with D maybe TRBD2 (6 bases). The V and J ends lost 2 bases and 1 base respectively, with 14 bases between them. The CDR3 consists of 16 residues. CDR3 loop: CASSLSLMGGQETQYF. The DNA of the CDR3 is TGTGCCAGCAGTTTATCGTTGATGGGAGGCCAAGAGACCCAGTACTTC.

V usage is TRBV5-1 and J usage is TRBJ1-1; tentative D call: TRBD1 (6 bases). The CDR3 runs 14 residues. The V gene's germline CDR1 is SGHRS and CDR2 YFSETQ. The ends were cut back, 4 bases at V and 4 bases at J, with 14 bases in the middle. Here the CDR3 reads CASSRRGAVTEAFF. Here the CDR3 DNA reads TGCGCCAGCAGCCGGCGGGGGGCCGTCACTGAAGCTTTCTTT.

V is TRBV12-3 or TRBV12-4 and J is TRBJ1-2; D possibly corresponds to TRBD1 (6 bases). CDR3 length equals 13 residues. V gave up 5 bases and J gave up 8 bases, with 15 bases separating them. The CDR3, as DNA: TGTGCCAGCAGTACAGGACAGAGGGACGGCTACACCTTC. Its protein product is CASSTGQRDGYTF.

This clonotype was observed a handful of times. This chain uses TRBV27 with TRBJ1-5; a possible D gene is TRBD1 (6 bases). Germline CDR1 MNHEY, CDR2 SMNVEV (reference sequence). V lost 6 bases to trimming and J lost 6 bases, with 15 bases between them. CDR3 length equals 14 residues. In nucleotides, the CDR3 is TGTGCCAGCAGGAGGAACAGGGAAGGTCAGCCCCAGCATTTT. As protein: CASRRNREGQPQHF.

This clonotype was picked up a small number of times. The V call is TRBV10-3, the J call TRBJ2-7; 7 bases line up with TRBD2. The ends lost 5 bases at V and 4 bases at J; junction bases unmatched: 8. This CDR3 comprises 14 residues. Germline-derived CDR1 and CDR2 are ENHRY and SYGVKD. The CDR3, as DNA: TGTGCCATCAGTCCGGGACTACCTACTTACGAGCAGTACTTC. Its translation is CAISPGLPTYEQYF.

Only a few counts were recorded for this clonotype. This chain joins TRBV7-3 and TRBJ1-1; D is possibly TRBD1 (5 bases). Per the germline V gene, CDR1 is SGHTA and CDR2 is FQGTGA. The CDR3 contains 15 residues. Trimming cost V 1 base and J 4 bases, with 13 bases left between them. The CDR3 reads CASSLNAGSVTEAFF. CDR3 nucleotides: TGTGCCAGCAGCTTAAACGCAGGGAGTGTCACTGAAGCTTTCTTT.

This clonotype was seen a few times. V and J are TRBV7-2 and TRBJ1-2; no firm D call. Germline V gene lookup returns CDR1 SGHTA and CDR2 FQGNSA. Trimming took off 5 bases at V and 2 bases at J, with 9 bases between the two ends. The CDR3 has 13 residues. The CDR3: CASSEDLNYGYTF. The DNA for the CDR3 is TGTGCCAGCAGCGAGGACTTAAACTATGGCTACACCTTC.

The chain employs TRBV10-3 and TRBJ1-2, with D maybe TRBD1 (6 bases). The V and J ends lost 5 bases and 6 bases respectively, with 13 bases between them. The V gene's germline CDR1 is ENHRY and CDR2 SYGVKD. The CDR3 contains 13 residues. The CDR3 nucleotides read TGTGCCATCAGTCGCAGGGGTTATGATGGCTACACCTTC. It specifies CAISRRGYDGYTF.

This clonotype was observed a handful of times. The gene calls are TRBV20-1 and TRBJ1-2, with 7 bases lining up with TRBD1. Germline CDR1 reads DFQATT; CDR2 reads SNEGSKA (reference sequence). This CDR3 has 14 residues. The V gene end was trimmed by 7 bases and the J gene end by 3 bases; junction bases not matched to a gene: 11. This CDR3 reads CSVRGNQGDYGYTF. In DNA form, the CDR3 reads TGCAGTGTTAGGGGGAATCAGGGGGACTATGGCTACACCTTC.

This clonotype was seen a few times. The chain recombines TRBV20-1 with TRBJ2-7; D is perhaps TRBD2 (7 bases). From germline, CDR1 is DFQATT and CDR2 SNEGSKA (reference sequence). Trimming stripped 2 bases from V and 0 bases from J, with 11 bases between. The CDR3 has 14 amino acids. CDR3 region: CSARLRGPSYEQYF. For the CDR3, the DNA is TGCAGTGCTAGATTGCGGGGGCCCTCCTACGAGCAGTACTTC.

This clonotype turned up a few times. V gene TRBV11-2 combines with J gene TRBJ1-5; D unclear. The CDR3 is 15 amino acids. V gave up 2 bases and J gave up 3 bases, with 11 bases separating them. Germline values: CDR1 SGHAT, CDR2 FQNNGV. Here the CDR3 reads CASSLSGLPNQPQHF. CDR3 DNA sequence: TGTGCCAGCAGCTTATCAGGCCTCCCCAATCAGCCCCAGCATTTT.

Sample share makes this clonotype medium-sized (0.01 to 0.1%). The chain has TRBV15 and TRBJ2-3, with 7 positions matching TRBD2. The CDR3 has 15 residues. The germline gives CDR1 LNHNV, CDR2 YYDKDF (reference sequence). With V trimmed by 3 bases and J by 3 bases, 6 bases remained unmatched. CDR3 sequence (DNA): TGTGCCACCAGCAGTTCGCGGGAGCCAACAGATACGCAGTATTTT. Its translation is CATSSSREPTDTQYF.

This chain connects TRBV11-3 to TRBJ2-1; TRBD2 matches at 10 bases. After removal of 10 bases from V and 4 bases from J, the junction contained 7 bases not matched to a gene. Per germline, CDR1 SGHNT and CDR2 YENEEA. This CDR3 has 14 residues. Written as DNA, the CDR3 is TGTGCCACCGTAGCGGGGGGCGTATACAATGAGCAGTTCTTC. Residues: CATVAGGVYNEQFF. The full variable domain, in which reference TRBV11-3 and TRBJ2-1 provide the parts outside the CDR3, is EAGVVQSPRYKIIEKKQPVAFWCNPISGHNTLYWYLQNLGQGPELLIRYENEEAVDDSQLPKDRFSAERLKGVDSTLKIQPAELGDSAVYLCATVAGGVYNEQFFGPGTRLTVL.

CDR3 sequence (DNA): TGTGCCAGCAGCTTTTTCTACGAGCAGTACTTC. As protein: CASSFFYEQYF. The J gene is TRBJ2-7, the V gene TRBV7-9; no firm D call. V lost 3 bases and J lost 3, with 3 bases in between. The CDR3 is 11 amino acids. Germline CDR1 reads SEHNR; CDR2 reads FQNEAQ (reference sequence).

The gene calls are TRBV20-1 and TRBJ2-1; 13 nucleotides line up with TRBD2. This CDR3 region has 13 residues. Germline CDR1 reads DFQATT; CDR2 reads SNEGSKA (reference sequence). Trimming at V came to 7 bases and at J to 9 bases, leaving 6 bases not matched to a gene. CDR3 loop: CSGGLAGAFEQFF. CDR3 sequence (DNA): TGCAGTGGAGGACTAGCGGGAGCCTTTGAGCAGTTCTTC.

This clonotype has just a few counts. This chain links TRBV6-5 with TRBJ2-1; D may be TRBD1 (6 bases). Germline CDR1 MNHEY, CDR2 SVGAGI. This CDR3 is built from 15 residues. Trimming took 4 bases from V and 5 from J, leaving 15 bases between them. CDR3 residues: CASSSTYRTDNEQFF. Here the CDR3 DNA reads TGTGCCAGCAGTTCGACATATCGGACAGACAATGAGCAGTTCTTC.

In its sample, this clonotype was seen a few times. The chain employs TRBV20-1 and TRBJ2-5, with 10 bases that match TRBD2. V shed 6 bases and J 5 bases; nucleotides not matched to a gene: 12. From germline, CDR1 is DFQATT and CDR2 SNEGSKA (reference sequence). The CDR3 loop spans 15 amino acids. CDR3 in DNA: TGCAGTGCCAGCTCCCGGACTAGCGGTTTGGAGACCCAGTACTTC. Protein sequence: CSASSRTSGLETQYF.

CDR3 sequence: CASSEMGGNEQFF. CDR3 bases: TGTGCCAGCAGTGAAATGGGGGGCAATGAGCAGTTCTTC. V and J are TRBV2 and TRBJ2-1; weak D call: TRBD2 (6 bases). Germline CDR1 is SNHLY and CDR2 is FYNNEI. CDR3 size: 13 residues. Deletions cut 2 bases from V and 6 bases from J, with 8 bases between.